What follows is one T cell receptor beta chain and its context. The record originates from a study of blood T cell repertoires in COVID-19. Per the authors' pipeline: Reference gene primer amplification gave estimated nucleated cell counts. Assay: immunoSEQ multiplex PCR; the TCRdb copy retains only in-frame clones and omits some. Clone size and V and J calls were adopted from that table, with D and trimming inferred from the DNA. The data hold roughly 260,000 clones, with over 80% observed a single time. The study recruited people aged about 18 to 90 years across more than 20 US areas. Participants had their cohort set by participant-reported clinical history. The V gene end was trimmed by 5 bases and the J gene end by 2 bases; junction bases not matched to a gene: 3. This CDR3 has 13 amino acids. Germline assignment: CDR1 MNHEY and CDR2 SMNVEV (reference sequence).

The chain uses TRBV27 and TRBJ2-7; 7 bases are a match to TRBD2. This clonotype was obtained from a woman in her thirties with acute COVID-19. Sequencing was performed on PBMCs or T cells enriched from blood (not recorded which). CDR3 sequence (DNA): TGTGCCAGCAGTCTTGCGGGAGCCTACGAGCAGTACTTC. Translation: CASSLAGAYEQYF.